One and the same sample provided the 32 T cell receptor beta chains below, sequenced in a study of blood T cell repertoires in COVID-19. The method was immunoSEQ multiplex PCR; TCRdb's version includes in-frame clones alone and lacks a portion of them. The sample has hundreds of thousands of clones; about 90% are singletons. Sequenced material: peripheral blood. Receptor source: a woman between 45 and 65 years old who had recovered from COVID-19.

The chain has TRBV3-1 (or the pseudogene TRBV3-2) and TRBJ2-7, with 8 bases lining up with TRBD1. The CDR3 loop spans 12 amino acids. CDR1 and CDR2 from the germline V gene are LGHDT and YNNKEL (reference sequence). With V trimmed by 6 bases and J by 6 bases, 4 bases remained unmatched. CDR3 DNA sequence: TGTGCCAGCAGAGATACAGGGGGCGAGCAGTACTTC. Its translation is CASRDTGGEQYF.

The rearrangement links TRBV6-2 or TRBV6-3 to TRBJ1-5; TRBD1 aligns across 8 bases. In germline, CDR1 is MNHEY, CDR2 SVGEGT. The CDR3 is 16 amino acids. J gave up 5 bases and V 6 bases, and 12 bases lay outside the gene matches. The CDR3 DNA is TGTGCCAGCAGCCACCCCGGACAGGGTGGGTATCAGCCCCAGCATTTT. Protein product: CASSHPGQGGYQPQHF.

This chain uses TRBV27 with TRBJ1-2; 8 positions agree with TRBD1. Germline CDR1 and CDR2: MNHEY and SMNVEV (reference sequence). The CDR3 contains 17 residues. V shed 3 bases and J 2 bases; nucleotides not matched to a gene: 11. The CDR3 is CASSFLSRTGSNYGYTF. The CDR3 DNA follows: TGTGCCAGCAGTTTTCTCTCTCGGACAGGGTCCAACTATGGCTACACCTTC.

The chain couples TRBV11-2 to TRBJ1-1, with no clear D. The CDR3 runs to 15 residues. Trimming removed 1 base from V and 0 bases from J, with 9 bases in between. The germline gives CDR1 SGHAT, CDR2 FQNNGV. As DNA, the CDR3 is TGTGCCAGCAGCTTAGCATGGCACCTGAACACTGAAGCTTTCTTT. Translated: CASSLAWHLNTEAFF.

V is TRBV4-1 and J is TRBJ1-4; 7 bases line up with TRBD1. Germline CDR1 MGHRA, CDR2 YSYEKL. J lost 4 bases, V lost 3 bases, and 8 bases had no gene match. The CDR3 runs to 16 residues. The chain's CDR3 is CASSQFRGALNEKLFF. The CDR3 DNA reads TGCGCCAGCAGCCAGTTCAGGGGGGCCCTTAATGAAAAACTGTTTTTT.

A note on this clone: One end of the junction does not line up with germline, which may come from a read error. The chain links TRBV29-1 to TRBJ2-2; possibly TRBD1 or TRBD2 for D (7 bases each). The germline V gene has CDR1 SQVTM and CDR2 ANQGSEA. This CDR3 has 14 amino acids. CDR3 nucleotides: TGCAGCGTTCAAGACAGGGAGGGTCTCGGGGAGCTGTTTTTT. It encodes CSVQDREGLGELFF.

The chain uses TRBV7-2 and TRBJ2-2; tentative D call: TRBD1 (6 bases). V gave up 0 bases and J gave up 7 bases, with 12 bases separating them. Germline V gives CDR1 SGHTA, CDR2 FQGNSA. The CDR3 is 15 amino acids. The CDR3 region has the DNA TGTGCCAGCAGCTTAGCGCCCAGGGGTTTCGGGGAGCTGTTTTTT. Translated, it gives CASSLAPRGFGELFF.

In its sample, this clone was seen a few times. The CDR3 loop is CASSLTSGDTQYF. The DNA of the CDR3 is TGTGCCAGCAGCTTGACTAGCGGAGATACGCAGTATTTT. The rearrangement links TRBV5-4 to TRBJ2-3, with 8 bases aligning to TRBD2. V was clipped by 1 base and J by 5 bases; unmatched bases: 0. The V gene's germline CDR1 is SGHNT and CDR2 YYREEE (reference sequence). The CDR3 length is 13 residues. The variable domain in full, with the rest retrieved from reference TRBV5-4 and TRBJ2-3, is ETGVTQSPTHLIKTRGQQVTLRCSSQSGHNTVSWYQQALGQGPQFIFQYYREEENGRGNFPPRFSGLQFPNYSSELNVNALELDDSALYLCASSLTSGDTQYFGPGTRLTVL.

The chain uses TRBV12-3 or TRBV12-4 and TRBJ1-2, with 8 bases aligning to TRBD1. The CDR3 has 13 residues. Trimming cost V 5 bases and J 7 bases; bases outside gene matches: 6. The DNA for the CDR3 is TGTGCCAGCAGTCTCGAACAGGGGGTTGGCTACACCTTC. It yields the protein CASSLEQGVGYTF.

The CDR3 region has the DNA TGTGCCAGCAGCCTGCCGGTTGGTGGCTACACCTTC. Amino acids: CASSLPVGGYTF. The chain carries TRBV6-2 or TRBV6-3 and TRBJ1-2; D call uncertain. This CDR3 region has 12 residues. CDR1 and CDR2 (germline): MNHEY, SVGEGT. Trimming took 6 bases from V and 7 from J, leaving 12 bases between them.

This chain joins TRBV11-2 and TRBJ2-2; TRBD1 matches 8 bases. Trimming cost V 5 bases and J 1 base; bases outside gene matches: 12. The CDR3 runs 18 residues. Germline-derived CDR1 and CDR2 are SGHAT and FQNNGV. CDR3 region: CASSPDRWTGMNTGELFF. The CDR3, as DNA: TGTGCCAGCAGCCCCGATCGATGGACAGGGATGAACACCGGGGAGCTGTTTTTT. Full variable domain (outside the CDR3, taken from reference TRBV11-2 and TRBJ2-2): EAGVAQSPRYKIIEKRQSVAFWCNPISGHATLYWYQQILGQGPKLLIQFQNNGVVDDSQLPKDRFSAERLKGVDSTLKIQPAKLEDSAVYLCASSPDRWTGMNTGELFFGEGSRLTVL.

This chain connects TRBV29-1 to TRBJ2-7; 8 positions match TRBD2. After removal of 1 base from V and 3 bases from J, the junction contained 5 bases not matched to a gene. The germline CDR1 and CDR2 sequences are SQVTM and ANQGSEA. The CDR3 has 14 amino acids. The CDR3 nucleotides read TGCAGCGTTGAAGTGCCGAGCGGGGGCTACGAGCAGTACTTC. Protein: CSVEVPSGGYEQYF.

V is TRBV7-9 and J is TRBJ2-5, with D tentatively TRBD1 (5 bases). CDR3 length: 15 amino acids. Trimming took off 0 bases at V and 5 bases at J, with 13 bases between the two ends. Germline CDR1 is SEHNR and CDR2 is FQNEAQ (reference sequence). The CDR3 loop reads CASSLASRVLETQYF. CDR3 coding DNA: TGTGCCAGCAGCTTAGCGAGCAGGGTTTTGGAGACCCAGTACTTC. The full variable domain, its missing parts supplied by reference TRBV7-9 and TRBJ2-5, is DTGVSQNPRHKITKRGQNVTFRCDPISEHNRLYWYRQTLGQGPEFLTYFQNEAQLEKSRLLSDRFSAERPKGSFSTLEIQRTEQGDSAMYLCASSLASRVLETQYFGPGTRLLVL.

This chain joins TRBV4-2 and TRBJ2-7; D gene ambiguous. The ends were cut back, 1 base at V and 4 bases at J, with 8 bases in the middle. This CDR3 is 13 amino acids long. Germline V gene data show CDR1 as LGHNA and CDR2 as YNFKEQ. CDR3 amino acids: CASSQAPEYEQYF. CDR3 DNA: TGTGCCAGCAGCCAAGCCCCTGAGTACGAGCAGTACTTC.

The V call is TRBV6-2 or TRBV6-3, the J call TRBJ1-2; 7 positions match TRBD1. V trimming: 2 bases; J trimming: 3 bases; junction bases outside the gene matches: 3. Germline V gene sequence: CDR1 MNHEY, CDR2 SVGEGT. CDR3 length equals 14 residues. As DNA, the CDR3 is TGTGCCAGCAGTTACAGGACAGGACACTATGGCTACACCTTC. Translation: CASSYRTGHYGYTF.

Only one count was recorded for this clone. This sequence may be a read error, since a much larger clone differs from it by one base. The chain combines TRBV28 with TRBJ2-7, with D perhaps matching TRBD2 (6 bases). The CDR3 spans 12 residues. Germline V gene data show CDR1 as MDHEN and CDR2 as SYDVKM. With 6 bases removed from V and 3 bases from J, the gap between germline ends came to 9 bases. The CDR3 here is CASSPGGYEQYF. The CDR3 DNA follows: TGTGCCAGCAGCCCCGGGGGCTACGAGCAGTACTTC.

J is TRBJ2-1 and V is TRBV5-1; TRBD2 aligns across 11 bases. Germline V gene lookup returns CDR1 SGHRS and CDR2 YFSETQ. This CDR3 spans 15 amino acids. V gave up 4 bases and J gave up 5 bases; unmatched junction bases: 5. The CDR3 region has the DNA TGCGCCAGCAGCCTGCTAGCGGGAGGTGACAATGAGCAGTTCTTC. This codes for CASSLLAGGDNEQFF.

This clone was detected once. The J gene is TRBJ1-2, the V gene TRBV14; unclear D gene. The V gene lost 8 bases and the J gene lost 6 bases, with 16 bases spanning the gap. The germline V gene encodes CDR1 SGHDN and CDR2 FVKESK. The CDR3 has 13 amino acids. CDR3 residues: CASRRLLADGYTF. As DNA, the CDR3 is TGTGCCAGCCGACGTCTCCTAGCCGATGGCTACACCTTC. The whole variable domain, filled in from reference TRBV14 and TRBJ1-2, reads EAGVTQFPSHSVIEKGQTVTLRCDPISGHDNLYWYRRVMGKEIKFLLHFVKESKQDESGMPNNRFLAERTGGTYSTLKVQPAELEDSGVYFCASRRLLADGYTFGSGTRLTVV.

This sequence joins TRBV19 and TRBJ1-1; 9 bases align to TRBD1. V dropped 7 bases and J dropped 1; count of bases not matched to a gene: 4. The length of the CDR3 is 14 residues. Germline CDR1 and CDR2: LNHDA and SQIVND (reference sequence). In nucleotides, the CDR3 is TGTGCCAGTAAACCGGGACAGGGGAACACTGAAGCTTTCTTT. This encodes CASKPGQGNTEAFF.

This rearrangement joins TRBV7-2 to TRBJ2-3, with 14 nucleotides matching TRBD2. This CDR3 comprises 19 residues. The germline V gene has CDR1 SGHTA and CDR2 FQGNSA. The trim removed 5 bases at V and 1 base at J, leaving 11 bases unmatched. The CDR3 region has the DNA TGTGCCAGCAGCCCCCGACTAGCGGGAGGGCAAGGGGGCACAGATACGCAGTATTTT. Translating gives CASSPRLAGGQGGTDTQYF. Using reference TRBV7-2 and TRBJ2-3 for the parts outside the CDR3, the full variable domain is GAGVSQSPSNKVTEKGKDVELRCDPISGHTALYWYRQSLGQGLEFLIYFQGNSAPDKSGLPSDRFSAERTGGSVSTLTIQRTQQEDSAVYLCASSPRLAGGQGGTDTQYFGPGTRLTVL.

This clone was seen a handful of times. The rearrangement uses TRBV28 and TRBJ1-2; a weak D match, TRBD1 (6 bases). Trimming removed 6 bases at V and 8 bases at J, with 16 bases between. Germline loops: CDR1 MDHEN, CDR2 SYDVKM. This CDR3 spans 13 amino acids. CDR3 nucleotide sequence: TGTGCCAGCAGATCTGGGGGCGGCTGGGGCTACACCTTC. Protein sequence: CASRSGGGWGYTF.

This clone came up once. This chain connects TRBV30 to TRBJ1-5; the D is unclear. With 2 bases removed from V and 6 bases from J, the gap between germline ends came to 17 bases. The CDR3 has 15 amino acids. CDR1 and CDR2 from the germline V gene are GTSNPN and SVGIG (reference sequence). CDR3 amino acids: CAWSSPWRVSQPQHF. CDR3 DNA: TGTGCCTGGAGTTCCCCCTGGAGGGTTTCTCAGCCCCAGCATTTT.

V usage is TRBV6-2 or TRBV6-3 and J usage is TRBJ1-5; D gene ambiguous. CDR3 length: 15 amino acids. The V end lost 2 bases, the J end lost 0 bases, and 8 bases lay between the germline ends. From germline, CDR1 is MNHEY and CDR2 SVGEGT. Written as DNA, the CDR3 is TGTGCCAGCAGTTACCCGGGAAATAGCAATCAGCCCCAGCATTTT. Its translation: CASSYPGNSNQPQHF.

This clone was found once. CDR3 coding DNA: TGTGCCAGCAGTAAATCGACTAGCGACACAGATACGCAGTATTTT. Its protein product is CASSKSTSDTDTQYF. This chain uses TRBV6-5 with TRBJ2-3; 8 bases agree with TRBD2. The CDR3 spans 15 residues. Germline lookup yields CDR1 MNHEY and CDR2 SVGAGI. With V trimmed by 5 bases and J by 2 bases, 6 bases remained unmatched.

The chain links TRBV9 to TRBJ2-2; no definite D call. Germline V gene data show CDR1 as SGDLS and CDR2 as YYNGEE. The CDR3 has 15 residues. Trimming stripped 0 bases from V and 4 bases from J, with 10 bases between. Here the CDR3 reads CASSVDSVPTGELFF. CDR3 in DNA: TGTGCCAGCAGCGTAGATTCGGTTCCCACCGGGGAGCTGTTTTTT.

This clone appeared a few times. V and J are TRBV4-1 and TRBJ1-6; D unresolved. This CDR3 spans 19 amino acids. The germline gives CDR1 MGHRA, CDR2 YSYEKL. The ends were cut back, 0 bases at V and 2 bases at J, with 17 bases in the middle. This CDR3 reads CASSQEIYRGLTYNSPLHF. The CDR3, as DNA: TGCGCCAGCAGCCAAGAAATTTACCGAGGCCTCACCTATAATTCACCCCTCCACTTT.

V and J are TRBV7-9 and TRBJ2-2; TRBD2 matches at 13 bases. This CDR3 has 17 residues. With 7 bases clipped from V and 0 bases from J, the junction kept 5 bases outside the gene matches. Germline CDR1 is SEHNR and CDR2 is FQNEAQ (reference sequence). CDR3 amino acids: CASNPLAGGPNTGELFF. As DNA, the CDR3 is TGTGCCAGCAACCCACTAGCGGGAGGGCCGAACACCGGGGAGCTGTTTTTT. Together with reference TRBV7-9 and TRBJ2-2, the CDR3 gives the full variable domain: DTGVSQNPRHKITKRGQNVTFRCDPISEHNRLYWYRQTLGQGPEFLTYFQNEAQLEKSRLLSDRFSAERPKGSFSTLEIQRTEQGDSAMYLCASNPLAGGPNTGELFFGEGSRLTVL.

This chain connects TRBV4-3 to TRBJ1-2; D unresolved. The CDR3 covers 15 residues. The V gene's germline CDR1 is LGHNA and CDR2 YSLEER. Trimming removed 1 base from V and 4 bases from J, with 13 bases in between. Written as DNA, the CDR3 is TGCGCCAGCAGCCAAGGTGTAGATTCGGGCTATGGCTACACCTTC. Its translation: CASSQGVDSGYGYTF.

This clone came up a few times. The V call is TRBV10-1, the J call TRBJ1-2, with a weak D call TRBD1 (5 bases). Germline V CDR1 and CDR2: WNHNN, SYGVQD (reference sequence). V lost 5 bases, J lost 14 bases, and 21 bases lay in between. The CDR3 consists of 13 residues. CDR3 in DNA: TGCGCCAGCAGTCCAAGCAAGGATGGCAGGGTGACCTTC. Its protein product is CASSPSKDGRVTF.

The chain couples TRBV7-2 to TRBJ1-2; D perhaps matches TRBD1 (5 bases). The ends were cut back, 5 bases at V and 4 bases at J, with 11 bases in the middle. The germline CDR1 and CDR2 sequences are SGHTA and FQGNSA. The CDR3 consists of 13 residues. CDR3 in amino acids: CASSPPGSYGYTF. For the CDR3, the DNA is TGTGCCAGCAGCCCCCCAGGGTCCTATGGCTACACCTTC.

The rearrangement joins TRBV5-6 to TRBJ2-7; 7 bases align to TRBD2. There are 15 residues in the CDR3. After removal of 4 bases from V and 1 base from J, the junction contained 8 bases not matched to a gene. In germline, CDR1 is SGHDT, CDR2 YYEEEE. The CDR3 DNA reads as TGTGCCAGCAGCCTGGGGGGGAGGTCATCCTACGAGCAGTACTTC. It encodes CASSLGGRSSYEQYF.

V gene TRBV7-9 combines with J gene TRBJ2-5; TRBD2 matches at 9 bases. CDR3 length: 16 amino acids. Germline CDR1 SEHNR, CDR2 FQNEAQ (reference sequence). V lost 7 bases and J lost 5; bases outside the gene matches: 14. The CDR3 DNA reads TGTGCCAGCACACAAGGGGCGGGAGGGGGTTCGGAGACCCAGTACTTC. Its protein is CASTQGAGGGSETQYF.